This T cell receptor (beta chain) was identified during a study of T cells expressing NK-cell markers. Overall study: From sorted CD3+CD56+NKG2C+, CD3+CD56+NKG2C- and CD3+CD56-NKG2C+ T cells came the TCR beta repertoires. Study-wide points: Among several donors, these clonotypes also ranked first in the CD3+CD56-NKG2C+ fraction.

For each CDR3 protein, TCRdb gives one entry from its re-call of the 5' RACE reads, without DNA. This sample's table reports over 350,000 distinct CDR3 sequences. This CDR3 comprises 16 residues. Germline CDR1 is MNHEY and CDR2 is SVGAGI. To note about this clonotype: Its target is not known.

Sequencing used blood T cells: a sorted CD56 or NKG2C T cell subset, CD4+ or CD8+ T cells, or bulk PBMC T cells (not recorded which). The receptor was isolated from a woman between 45 and 60 years old in good health. The chain joins TRBV6-5 to TRBJ2-1; TCRdb selects TRBD1, and the lack of DNA leaves this call unchecked. CDR3 region: CASSYVGGGSNNEQFF.